This TCR beta chain is from a study of CD8 T cells in ankylosing spondylitis. Study-wide findings and caveats: Clones tied to disease were said to be significantly enriched in matched ankylosing spondylitis synovial fluid.

This clonotype was picked up many times. Its antigen is undetermined. V trimming: 5 bases; J trimming: 6 bases; junction bases outside the gene matches: 10. The CDR3 contains 16 residues. The germline V gene encodes CDR1 SGHNT and CDR2 YYREEE (reference sequence). Quantitative 5'-RACE with molecular barcodes was used to make the TCR beta libraries. TCRdb redid the calling of the 5' RACE reads with MiXCR, one entry per CDR3 protein. The sample contains about 69,000 distinct CDR3 sequences, roughly 5.2% of which appear only once. The TCR originated in a male donor with ankylosing spondylitis or in good health (not recorded which). The chain has TRBV5-4 and TRBJ2-1; 11 bases line up with TRBD2. The sample was blood, either unsorted or a sorted T cell fraction (not recorded which). The CDR3 reads CASSPGLAGEVNEQFF. The DNA for the CDR3 is TGTGCCAGCAGTCCAGGACTAGCGGGCGAAGTCAATGAGCAGTTCTTC. The variable domain in full, completed from reference TRBV5-4 and TRBJ2-1, reads ETGVTQSPTHLIKTRGQQVTLRCSSQSGHNTVSWYQQALGQGPQFIFQYYREEENGRGNFPPRFSGLQFPNYSSELNVNALELDDSALYLCASSPGLAGEVNEQFFGPGTRLTVL.